This T cell receptor (beta chain) was sequenced in a study of identical twins. The V segment lost 8 bases and the J segment 6 bases; nucleotides outside the gene matches: 21. The CDR3 is made up of 17 amino acids. Germline CDR1 is ENHRY and CDR2 is SYGVKD. TCRdb passed the 5' RACE reads through MiXCR, listing each CDR3 protein once. The profile covers roughly 700,000 distinct CDR3 sequences, with 8.5% to 9.5% appearing a single time and 0.98% taken by the ten largest. This clonotype was found many times. These same records also appear under a second study, on yellow fever vaccine responses in identical twins.

Sequencing was performed on PBMCs. The sequence came from a woman aged 18-29 years in good health. This chain links TRBV10-3 with TRBJ1-2; 7 nucleotides agree with TRBD1. Here the CDR3 reads CAIGRRQGGGESDGYTF. CDR3 nucleotide sequence: TGTGCCATCGGACGACGGCAGGGAGGGGGCGAATCGGATGGCTACACCTTC.